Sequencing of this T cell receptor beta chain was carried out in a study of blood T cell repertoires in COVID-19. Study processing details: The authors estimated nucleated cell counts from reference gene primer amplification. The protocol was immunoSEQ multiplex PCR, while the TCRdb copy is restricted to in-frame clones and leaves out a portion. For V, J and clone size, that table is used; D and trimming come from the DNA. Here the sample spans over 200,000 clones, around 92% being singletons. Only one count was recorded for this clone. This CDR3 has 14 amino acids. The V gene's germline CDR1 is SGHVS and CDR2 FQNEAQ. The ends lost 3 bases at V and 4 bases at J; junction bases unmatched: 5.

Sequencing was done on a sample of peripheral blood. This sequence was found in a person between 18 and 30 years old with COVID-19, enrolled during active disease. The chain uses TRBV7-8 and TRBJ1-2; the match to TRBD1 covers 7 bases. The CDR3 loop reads CASSLSTGVYGYTF. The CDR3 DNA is TGTGCCAGCAGCTTGAGCACAGGGGTCTATGGCTACACCTTC.